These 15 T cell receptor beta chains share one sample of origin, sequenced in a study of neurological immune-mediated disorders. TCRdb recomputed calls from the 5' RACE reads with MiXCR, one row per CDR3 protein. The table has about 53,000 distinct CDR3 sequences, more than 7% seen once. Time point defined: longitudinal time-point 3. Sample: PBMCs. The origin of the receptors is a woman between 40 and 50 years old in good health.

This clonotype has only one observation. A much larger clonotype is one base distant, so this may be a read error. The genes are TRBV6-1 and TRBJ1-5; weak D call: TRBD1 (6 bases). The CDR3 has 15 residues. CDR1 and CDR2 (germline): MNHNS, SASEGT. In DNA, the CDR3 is TGTGCCAGCAGTGAAGTAAGGGGGGGCAATCGGCCCCAGCATTTT. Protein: CASSEVRGGNRPQHF.

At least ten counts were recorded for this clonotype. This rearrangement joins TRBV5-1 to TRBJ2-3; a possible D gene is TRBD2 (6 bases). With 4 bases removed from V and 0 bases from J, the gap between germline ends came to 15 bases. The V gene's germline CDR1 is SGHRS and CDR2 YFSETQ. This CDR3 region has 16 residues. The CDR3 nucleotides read TGCGCCAGCAGCCGGGGGTTGGTGACTAGCACAGATACGCAGTATTTT. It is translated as CASSRGLVTSTDTQYF.

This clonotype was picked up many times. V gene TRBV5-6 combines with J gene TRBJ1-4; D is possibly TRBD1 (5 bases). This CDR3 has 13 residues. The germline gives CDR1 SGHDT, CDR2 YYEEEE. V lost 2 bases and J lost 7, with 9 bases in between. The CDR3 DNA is TGTGCCAGCAGCTTAGGGACCAGTGAAAAACTGTTTTTT. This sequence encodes CASSLGTSEKLFF.

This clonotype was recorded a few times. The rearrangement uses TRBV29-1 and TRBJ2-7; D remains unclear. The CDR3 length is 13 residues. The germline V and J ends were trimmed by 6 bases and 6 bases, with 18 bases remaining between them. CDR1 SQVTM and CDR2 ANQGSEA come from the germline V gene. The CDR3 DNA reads TGCAGCGTGGTTTCAGGCACCCCACGCGAGCAGTACTTC. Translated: CSVVSGTPREQYF.

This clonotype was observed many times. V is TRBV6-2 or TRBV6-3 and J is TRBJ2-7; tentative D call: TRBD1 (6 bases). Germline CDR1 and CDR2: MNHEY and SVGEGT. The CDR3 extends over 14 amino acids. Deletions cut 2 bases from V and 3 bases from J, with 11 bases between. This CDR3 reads CASSYPGTIYEQYF. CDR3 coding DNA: TGTGCCAGCAGTTACCCGGGGACAATCTACGAGCAGTACTTC.

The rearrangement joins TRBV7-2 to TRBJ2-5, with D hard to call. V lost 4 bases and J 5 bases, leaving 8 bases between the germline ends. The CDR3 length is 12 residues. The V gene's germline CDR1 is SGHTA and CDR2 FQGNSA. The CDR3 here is CASSSSRETQYF. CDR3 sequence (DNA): TGTGCCAGCAGCTCCTCCCGGGAGACCCAGTACTTC.

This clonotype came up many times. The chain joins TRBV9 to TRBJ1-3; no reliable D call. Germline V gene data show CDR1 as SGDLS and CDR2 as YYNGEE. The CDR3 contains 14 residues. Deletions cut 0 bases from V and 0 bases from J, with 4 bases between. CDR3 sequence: CASSVGDSGNTIYF. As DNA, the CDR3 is TGTGCCAGCAGCGTAGGAGACTCTGGAAACACCATATATTTT.

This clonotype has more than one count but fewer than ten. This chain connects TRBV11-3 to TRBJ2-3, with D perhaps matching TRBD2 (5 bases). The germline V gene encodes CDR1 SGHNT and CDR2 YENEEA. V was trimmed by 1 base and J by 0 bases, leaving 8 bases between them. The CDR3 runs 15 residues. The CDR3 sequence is CASSLGERSTDTQYF. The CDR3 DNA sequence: TGTGCCAGCAGCTTAGGGGAGCGGAGCACAGATACGCAGTATTTT.

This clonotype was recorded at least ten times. CDR3 protein: CASSPTRSSYNEQFF. As DNA, the CDR3 is TGTGCCAGCTCACCCACACGTAGCTCCTACAATGAGCAGTTCTTC. V usage is TRBV18 and J usage is TRBJ2-1; no firm D call. The CDR3 is 15 amino acids. V was trimmed by 3 bases and J by 0 bases, leaving 9 bases between them. Germline CDR1 and CDR2: KGHSH and LQKENI.

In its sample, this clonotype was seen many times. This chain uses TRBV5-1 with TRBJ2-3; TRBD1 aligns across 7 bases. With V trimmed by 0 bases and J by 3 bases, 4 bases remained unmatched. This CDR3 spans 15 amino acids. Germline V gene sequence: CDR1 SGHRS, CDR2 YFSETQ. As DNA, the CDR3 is TGCGCCAGCAGCTTGGTAGACAGGGATACAGATACGCAGTATTTT. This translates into CASSLVDRDTDTQYF.

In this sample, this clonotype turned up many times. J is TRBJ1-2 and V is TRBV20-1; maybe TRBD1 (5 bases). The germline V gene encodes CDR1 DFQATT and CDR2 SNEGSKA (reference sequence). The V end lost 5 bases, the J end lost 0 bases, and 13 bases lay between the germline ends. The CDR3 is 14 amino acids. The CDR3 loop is CSARGTSANYGYTF. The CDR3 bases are TGCAGTGCTCGAGGGACGTCGGCTAACTATGGCTACACCTTC.

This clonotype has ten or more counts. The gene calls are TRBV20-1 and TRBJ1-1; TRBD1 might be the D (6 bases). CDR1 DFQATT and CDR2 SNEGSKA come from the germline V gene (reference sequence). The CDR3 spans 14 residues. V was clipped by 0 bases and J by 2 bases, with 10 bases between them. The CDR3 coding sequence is TGCAGTGCTAGAGACGCCAGGGGCAACACTGAAGCTTTCTTT. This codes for CSARDARGNTEAFF.

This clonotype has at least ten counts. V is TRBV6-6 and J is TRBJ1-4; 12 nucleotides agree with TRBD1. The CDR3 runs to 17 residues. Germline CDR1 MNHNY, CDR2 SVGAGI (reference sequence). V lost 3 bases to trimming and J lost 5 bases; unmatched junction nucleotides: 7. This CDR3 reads CASSYSGQGARNEKLFF. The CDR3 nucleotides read TGTGCCAGCAGTTATTCGGGACAGGGGGCGCGAAATGAAAAACTGTTTTTT.

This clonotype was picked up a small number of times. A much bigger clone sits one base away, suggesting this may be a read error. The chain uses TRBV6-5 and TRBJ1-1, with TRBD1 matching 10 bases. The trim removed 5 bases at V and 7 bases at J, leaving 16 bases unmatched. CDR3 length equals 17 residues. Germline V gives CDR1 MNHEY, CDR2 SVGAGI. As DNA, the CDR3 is TGTGCCAGCAGTCCCCGAGGGGGCGGACAGGGGGGACTTGAAGCTTTCTTT. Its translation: CASSPRGGGQGGLEAFF.

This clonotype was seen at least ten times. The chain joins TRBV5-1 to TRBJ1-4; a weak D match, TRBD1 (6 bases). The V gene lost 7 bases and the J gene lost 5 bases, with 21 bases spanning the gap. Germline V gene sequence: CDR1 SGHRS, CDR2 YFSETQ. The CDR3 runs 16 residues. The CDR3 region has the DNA TGCGCCAGCTTTGCAGGGCCCCGCGGGGGCAATGAAAAACTGTTTTTT. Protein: CASFAGPRGGNEKLFF.